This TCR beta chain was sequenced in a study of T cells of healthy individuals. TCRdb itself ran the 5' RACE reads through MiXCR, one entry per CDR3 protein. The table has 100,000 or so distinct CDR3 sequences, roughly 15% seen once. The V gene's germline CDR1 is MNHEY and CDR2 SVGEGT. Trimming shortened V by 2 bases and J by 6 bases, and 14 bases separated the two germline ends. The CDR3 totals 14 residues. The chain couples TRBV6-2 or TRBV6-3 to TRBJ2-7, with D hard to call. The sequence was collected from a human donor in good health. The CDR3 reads CASSYGSTSAEQYF. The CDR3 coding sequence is TGTGCCAGCAGTTACGGTAGCACTTCTGCCGAGCAGTACTTC.